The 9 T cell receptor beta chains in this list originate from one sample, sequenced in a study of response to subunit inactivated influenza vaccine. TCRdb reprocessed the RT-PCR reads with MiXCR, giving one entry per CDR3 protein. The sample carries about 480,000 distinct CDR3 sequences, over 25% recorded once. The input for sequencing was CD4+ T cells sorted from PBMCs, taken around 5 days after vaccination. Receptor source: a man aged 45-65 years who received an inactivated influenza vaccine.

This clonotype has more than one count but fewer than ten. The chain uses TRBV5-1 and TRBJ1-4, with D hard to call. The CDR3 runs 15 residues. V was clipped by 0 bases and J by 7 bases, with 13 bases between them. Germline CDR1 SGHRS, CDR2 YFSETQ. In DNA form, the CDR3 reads TGCGCCAGCAGCTTGGAGAATACCGGGAGTGAAAAACTGTTTTTT. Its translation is CASSLENTGSEKLFF.

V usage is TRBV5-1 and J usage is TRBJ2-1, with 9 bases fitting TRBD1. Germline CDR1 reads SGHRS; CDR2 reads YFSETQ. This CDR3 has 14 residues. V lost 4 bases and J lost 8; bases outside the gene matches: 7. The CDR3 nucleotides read TGCGCCAGCAGCAGCGGGACAGGGAACTATGAGCAGTTCTTC. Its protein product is CASSSGTGNYEQFF.

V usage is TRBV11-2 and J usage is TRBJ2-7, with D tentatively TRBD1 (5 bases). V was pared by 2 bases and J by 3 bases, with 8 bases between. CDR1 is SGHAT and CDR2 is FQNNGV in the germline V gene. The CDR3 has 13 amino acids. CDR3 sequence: CASSLYRGYEQYF. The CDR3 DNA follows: TGTGCCAGCAGCTTATATAGGGGCTACGAGCAGTACTTC.

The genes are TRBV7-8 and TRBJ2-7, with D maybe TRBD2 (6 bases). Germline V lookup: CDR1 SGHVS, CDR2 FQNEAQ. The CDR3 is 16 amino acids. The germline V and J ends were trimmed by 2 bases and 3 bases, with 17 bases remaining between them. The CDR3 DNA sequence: TGTGCCAGCAGCTTAATGGCCGCGGGACCAGGCTACGAGCAGTACTTC. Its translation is CASSLMAAGPGYEQYF.

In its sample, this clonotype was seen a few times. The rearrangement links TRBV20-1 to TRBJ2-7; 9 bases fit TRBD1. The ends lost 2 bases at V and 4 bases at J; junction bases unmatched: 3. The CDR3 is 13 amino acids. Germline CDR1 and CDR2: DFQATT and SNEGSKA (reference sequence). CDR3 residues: CSARKDRGYEQYF. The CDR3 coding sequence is TGCAGTGCTAGAAAGGACAGGGGATACGAGCAGTACTTC.

The CDR3: CASSLAGGSEQFF. The CDR3 bases are TGTGCCAGCAGCTTAGCGGGAGGGAGCGAGCAGTTCTTC. The genes are TRBV7-9 and TRBJ2-1, with 7 bases identical to TRBD2. The CDR3 runs to 13 residues. Germline values: CDR1 SEHNR, CDR2 FQNEAQ (reference sequence). Unmatched junction bases numbered 3, after V lost 0 bases and J lost 10 bases.

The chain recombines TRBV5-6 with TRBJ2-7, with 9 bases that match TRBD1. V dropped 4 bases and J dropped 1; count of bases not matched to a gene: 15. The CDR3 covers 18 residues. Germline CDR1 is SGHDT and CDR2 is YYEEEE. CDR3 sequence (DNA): TGTGCCAGCAGCACAGGACGGAACAGGGGGCATTTTTCCTACGAGCAGTACTTC. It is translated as CASSTGRNRGHFSYEQYF.

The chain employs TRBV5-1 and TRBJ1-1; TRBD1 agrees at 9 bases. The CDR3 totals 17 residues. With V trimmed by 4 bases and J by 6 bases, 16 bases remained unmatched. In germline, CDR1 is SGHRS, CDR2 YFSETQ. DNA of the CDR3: TGCGCCAGCAGCCAGACGACAGGGGGACGGATTTTGGCTGAAGCTTTCTTT. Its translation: CASSQTTGGRILAEAFF.

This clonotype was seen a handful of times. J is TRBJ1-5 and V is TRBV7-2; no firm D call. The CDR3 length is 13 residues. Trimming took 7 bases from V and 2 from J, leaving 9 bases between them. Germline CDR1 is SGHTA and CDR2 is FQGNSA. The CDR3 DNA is TGTGCCAGCACGGCTTCGCGCAATCAGCCCCAGCATTTT. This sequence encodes CASTASRNQPQHF.